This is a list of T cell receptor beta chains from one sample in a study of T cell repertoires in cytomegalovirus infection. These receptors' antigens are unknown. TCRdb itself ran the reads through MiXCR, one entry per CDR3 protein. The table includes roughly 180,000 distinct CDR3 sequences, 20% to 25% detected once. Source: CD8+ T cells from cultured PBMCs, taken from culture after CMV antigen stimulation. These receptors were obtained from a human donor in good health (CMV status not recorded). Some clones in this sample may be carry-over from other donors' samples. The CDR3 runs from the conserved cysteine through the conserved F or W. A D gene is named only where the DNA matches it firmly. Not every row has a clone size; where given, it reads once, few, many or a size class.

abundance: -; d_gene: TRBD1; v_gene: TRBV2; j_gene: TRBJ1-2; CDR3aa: CASSNPGQGHYGYTF; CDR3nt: TGTGCCAGCAGTAATCCGGGACAGGGGCACTATGGCTACACCTTC
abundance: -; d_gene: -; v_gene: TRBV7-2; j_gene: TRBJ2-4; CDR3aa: CASSLAAGTAKNIQYF; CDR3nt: TGTGCCAGCAGCTTAGCTGCAGGGACAGCCAAAAACATTCAGTACTTC
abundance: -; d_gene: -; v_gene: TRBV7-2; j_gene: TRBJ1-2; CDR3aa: CASSHPGRLDNYGYTF; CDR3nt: TGTGCCAGCAGCCACCCAGGCCGGTTGGATAACTATGGCTACACCTTC
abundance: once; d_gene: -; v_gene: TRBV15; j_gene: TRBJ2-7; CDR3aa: CATSYWTDSYEQYF; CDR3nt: TGTGCCACCAGCTATTGGACAGATTCCTACGAGCAGTACTTC
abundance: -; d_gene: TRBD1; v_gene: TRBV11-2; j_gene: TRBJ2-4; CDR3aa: CASSPKGALAKNIQYF; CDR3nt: TGTGCCAGCAGCCCCAAGGGGGCTCTAGCCAAAAACATTCAGTACTTC
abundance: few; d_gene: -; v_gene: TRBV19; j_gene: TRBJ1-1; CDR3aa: CASRDTEAFF; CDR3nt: TGTGCCAGTAGGGACACTGAAGCTTTCTTT
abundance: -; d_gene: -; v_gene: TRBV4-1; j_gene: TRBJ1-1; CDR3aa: CASSQGSSTPPILDTEAFF; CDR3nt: TGCGCCAGCAGCCAAGGGTCCAGCACGCCTCCAATATTGGACACTGAAGCTTTCTTT
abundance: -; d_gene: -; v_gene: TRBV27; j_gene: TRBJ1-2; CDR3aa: CASSRGLAYGYTF; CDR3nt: TGTGCCAGCAGCAGGGGACTGGCCTATGGCTACACCTTC
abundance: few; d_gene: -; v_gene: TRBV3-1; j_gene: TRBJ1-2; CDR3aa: CASSQMHGGEGYTF; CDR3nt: TGTGCCAGCAGCCAAATGCACGGGGGCGAGGGCTACACCTTC
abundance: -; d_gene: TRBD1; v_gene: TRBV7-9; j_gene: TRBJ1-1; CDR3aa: CASSVGTGGGWKDTEAFF; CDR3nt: TGTGCCAGCAGCGTAGGGACAGGTGGAGGGTGGAAGGACACTGAAGCTTTCTTT
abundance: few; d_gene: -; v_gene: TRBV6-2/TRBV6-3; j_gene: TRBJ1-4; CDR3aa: CASSFPPGTLNLNEKLFF; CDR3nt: TGTGCCAGCAGTTTCCCGCCCGGGACCCTGAACCTTAATGAAAAACTGTTTTTT
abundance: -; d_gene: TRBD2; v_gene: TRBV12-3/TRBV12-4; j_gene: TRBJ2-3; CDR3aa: CASSRTSGGLDTQYF; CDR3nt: TGTGCCAGCAGTCGGACTAGCGGGGGCCTAGATACGCAGTATTTT
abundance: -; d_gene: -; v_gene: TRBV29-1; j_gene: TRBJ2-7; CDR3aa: CSVEDNRESYEQYF; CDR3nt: TGCAGCGTTGAAGACAACAGGGAATCCTACGAGCAGTACTTC
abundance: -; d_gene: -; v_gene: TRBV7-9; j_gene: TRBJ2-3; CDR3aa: CASNLFGSTDTQYF; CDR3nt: TGTGCCAGCAACCTTTTTGGAAGCACAGATACGCAGTATTTT
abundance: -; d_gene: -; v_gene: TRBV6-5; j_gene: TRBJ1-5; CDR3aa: CASSYSSGPNQPQHF; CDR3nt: TGTGCCAGCAGTTACTCAAGCGGGCCCAATCAGCCCCAGCATTTT
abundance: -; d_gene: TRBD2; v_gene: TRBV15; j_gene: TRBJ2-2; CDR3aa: CATSSRSGGSPWGELFF; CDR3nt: TGTGCCACCAGCAGCCGTAGCGGGGGGTCTCCGTGGGGGGAGCTGTTTTTT
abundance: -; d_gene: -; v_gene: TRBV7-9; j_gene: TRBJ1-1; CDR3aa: CASSARDRENTEAFF; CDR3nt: TGTGCCAGCAGCGCCAGGGACCGGGAAAACACTGAAGCTTTCTTT
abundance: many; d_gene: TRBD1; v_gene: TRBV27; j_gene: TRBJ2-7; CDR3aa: CASSLSSQGVNEQYF; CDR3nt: TGTGCCAGCAGTTTAAGTTCCCAGGGGGTCAACGAGCAGTACTTC
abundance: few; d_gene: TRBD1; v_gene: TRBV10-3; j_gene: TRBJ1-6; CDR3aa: CAIPGQDNSPLHF; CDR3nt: TGTGCCATTCCGGGACAGGATAATTCACCCCTCCACTTT
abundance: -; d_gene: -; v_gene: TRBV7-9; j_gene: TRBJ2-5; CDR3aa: CASSPGTGGSGETQYF; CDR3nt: TGTGCCAGCAGCCCTGGAACAGGTGGAAGTGGAGAGACCCAGTACTTC
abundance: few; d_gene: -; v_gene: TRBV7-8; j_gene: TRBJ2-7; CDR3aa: CASSPIRTVFYEQYF; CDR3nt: TGTGCCAGCAGTCCCATCCGGACAGTTTTCTACGAGCAGTACTTC
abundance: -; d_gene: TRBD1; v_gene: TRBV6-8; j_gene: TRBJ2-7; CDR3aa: CASSIQGAGNEQYF; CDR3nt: TGTGCCAGCAGTATACAGGGGGCGGGAAACGAGCAGTACTTC
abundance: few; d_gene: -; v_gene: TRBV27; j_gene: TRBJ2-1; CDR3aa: CASSHENEQFF; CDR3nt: TGTGCCAGCAGCCATGAAAATGAGCAGTTCTTC
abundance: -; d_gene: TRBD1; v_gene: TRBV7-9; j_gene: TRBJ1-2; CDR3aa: CASLPGGGYGYTF; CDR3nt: TGTGCCAGCCTCCCAGGGGGAGGATATGGCTACACCTTC
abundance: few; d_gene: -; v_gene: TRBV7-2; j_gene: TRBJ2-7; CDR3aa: CASSYPSSYEQYF; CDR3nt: TGTGCCAGCAGCTATCCAAGTTCCTACGAGCAGTACTTC
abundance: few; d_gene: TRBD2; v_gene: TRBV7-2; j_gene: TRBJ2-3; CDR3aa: CASSFFSGGDFPDTQYF; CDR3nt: TGTGCCAGCAGCTTCTTTAGCGGGGGGGACTTCCCAGATACGCAGTATTTT
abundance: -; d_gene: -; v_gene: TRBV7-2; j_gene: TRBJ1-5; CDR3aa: CASSLGGTGNQPQHF; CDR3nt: TGTGCCAGCAGCCTCGGGGGGACGGGCAATCAGCCCCAGCATTTT
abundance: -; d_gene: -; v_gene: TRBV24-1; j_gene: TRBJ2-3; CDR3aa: CATERTNTDTQYF; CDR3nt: TGTGCCACAGAGCGGACTAACACAGATACGCAGTATTTT
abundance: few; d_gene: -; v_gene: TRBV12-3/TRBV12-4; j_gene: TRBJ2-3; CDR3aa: CASSFPGVYTDTQYF; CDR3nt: TGTGCCAGCAGTTTTCCAGGGGTTTACACAGATACGCAGTATTTT
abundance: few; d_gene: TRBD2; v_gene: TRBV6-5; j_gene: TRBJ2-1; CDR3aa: CASSYSTGGAYNEQFF; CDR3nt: TGTGCCAGCAGTTACTCGACGGGGGGGGCTTACAATGAGCAGTTCTTC
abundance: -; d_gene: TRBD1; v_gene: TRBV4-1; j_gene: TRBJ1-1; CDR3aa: CASRTDRGSNTEAFF; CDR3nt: TGCGCCAGCAGGACGGACAGGGGCTCGAACACTGAAGCTTTCTTT
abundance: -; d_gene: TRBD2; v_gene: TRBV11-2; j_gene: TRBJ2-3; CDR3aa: CASSSTVLAGSTDTQYF; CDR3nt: TGTGCCAGCAGCTCCACGGTACTAGCGGGGTCCACAGATACGCAGTATTTT
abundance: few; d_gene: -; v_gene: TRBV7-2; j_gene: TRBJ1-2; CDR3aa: CASSSGGDYGYTF; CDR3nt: TGTGCCAGCAGCTCGGGAGGGGACTATGGCTACACCTTC
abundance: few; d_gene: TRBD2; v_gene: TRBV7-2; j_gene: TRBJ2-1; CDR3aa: CASSLRWTSGGADEQFF; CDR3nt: TGTGCCAGCAGCCTTCGCTGGACTAGCGGGGGGGCCGATGAGCAGTTCTTC
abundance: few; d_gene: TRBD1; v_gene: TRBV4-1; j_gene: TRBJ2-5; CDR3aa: CASSLGTGDQETQYF; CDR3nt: TGCGCCAGCAGCCTGGGGACAGGGGACCAAGAGACCCAGTACTTC
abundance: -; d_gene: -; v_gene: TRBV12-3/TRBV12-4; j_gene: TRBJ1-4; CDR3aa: CASSLASTEKLFF; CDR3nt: TGTGCCAGCAGTTTGGCCAGCACTGAAAAACTGTTTTTT
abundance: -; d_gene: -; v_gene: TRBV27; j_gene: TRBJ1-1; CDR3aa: CASSWYGLNTEAFF; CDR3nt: TGTGCCAGCAGTTGGTACGGCCTGAACACTGAAGCTTTCTTT
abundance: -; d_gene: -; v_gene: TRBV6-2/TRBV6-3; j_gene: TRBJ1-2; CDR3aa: CASTMGAYGYTF; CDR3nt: TGTGCCAGCACCATGGGCGCTTATGGCTACACCTTC
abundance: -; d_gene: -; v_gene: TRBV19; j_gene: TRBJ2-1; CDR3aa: CASSSPGPYNEQFF; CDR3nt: TGTGCCAGTAGTTCCCCTGGGCCCTACAATGAGCAGTTCTTC
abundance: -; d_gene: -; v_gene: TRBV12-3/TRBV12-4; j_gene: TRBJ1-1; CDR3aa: CASSLSGIGTEAFF; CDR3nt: TGTGCCAGCAGTTTATCAGGGATTGGCACTGAAGCTTTCTTT
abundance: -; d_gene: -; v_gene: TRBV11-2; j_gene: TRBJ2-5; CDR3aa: CASSLNFYSQETQYF; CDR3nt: TGTGCCAGCAGCTTAAACTTTTACAGCCAAGAGACCCAGTACTTC
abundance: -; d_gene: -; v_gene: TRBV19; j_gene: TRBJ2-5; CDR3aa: CASSMFHFSGQETQYF; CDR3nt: TGTGCCAGTAGTATGTTTCACTTTTCCGGCCAAGAGACCCAGTACTTC
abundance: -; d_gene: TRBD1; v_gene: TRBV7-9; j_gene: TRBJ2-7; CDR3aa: CASSKSGQGAREQYF; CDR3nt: TGTGCCAGCAGCAAATCCGGACAGGGGGCTCGCGAGCAGTACTTC
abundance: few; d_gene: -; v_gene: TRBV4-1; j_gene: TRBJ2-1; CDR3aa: CASSQGLGWDEQFF; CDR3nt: TGCGCCAGCAGCCAAGGGCTGGGGTGGGATGAGCAGTTCTTC
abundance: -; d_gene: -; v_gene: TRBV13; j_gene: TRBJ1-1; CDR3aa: CASSSKSMNTEAFF; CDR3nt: TGTGCCAGCAGCTCCAAGTCCATGAACACTGAAGCTTTCTTT
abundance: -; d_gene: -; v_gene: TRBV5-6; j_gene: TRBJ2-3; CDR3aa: CASSFLGDTQYF; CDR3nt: TGTGCCAGCAGCTTTTTAGGAGATACGCAGTATTTT
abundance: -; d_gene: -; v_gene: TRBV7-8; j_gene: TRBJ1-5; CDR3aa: CASSLGGEVQPQHF; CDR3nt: TGTGCCAGCAGCTTAGGGGGTGAGGTTCAGCCCCAGCATTTT